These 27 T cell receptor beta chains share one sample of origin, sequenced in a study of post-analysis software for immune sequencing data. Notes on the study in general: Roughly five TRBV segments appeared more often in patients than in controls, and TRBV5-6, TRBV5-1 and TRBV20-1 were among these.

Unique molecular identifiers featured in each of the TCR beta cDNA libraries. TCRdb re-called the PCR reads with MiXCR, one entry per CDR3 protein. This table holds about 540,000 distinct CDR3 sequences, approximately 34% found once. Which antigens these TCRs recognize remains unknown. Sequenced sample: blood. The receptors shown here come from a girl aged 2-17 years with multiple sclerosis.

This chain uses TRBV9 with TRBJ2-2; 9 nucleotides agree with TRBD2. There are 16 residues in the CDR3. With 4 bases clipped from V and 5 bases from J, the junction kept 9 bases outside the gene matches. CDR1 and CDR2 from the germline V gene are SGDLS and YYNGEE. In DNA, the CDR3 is TGTGCCAGCAGCCATAGCGGGGGCAGTAGGACCGGGGAGCTGTTTTTT. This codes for CASSHSGGSRTGELFF.

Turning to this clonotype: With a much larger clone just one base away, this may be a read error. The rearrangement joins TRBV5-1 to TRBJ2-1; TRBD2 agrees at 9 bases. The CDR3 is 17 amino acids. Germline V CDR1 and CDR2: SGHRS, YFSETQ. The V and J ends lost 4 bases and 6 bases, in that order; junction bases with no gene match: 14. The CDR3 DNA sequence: TGCGCCAGCAGCGCTGAACTGCTAGCGGGGACTTCCAATGAGCAGTTCTTC. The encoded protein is CASSAELLAGTSNEQFF.

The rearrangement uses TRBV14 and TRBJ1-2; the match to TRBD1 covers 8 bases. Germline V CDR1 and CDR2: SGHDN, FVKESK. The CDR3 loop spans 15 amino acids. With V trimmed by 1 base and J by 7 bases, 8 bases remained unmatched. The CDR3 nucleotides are TGTGCCAGCAGCCAAGGGACAGGGAAGTTCGGTGGCTACACCTTC. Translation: CASSQGTGKFGGYTF.

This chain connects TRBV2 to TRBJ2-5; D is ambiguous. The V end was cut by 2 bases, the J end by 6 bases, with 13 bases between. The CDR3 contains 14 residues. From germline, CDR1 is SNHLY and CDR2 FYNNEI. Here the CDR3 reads CASSETDQEKTQYF. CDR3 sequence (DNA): TGTGCCAGCAGTGAAACGGACCAGGAAAAGACCCAGTACTTC.

CDR3 protein: CASSPRTGPSGYTF. The CDR3 bases are TGTGCCAGCAGCCCTAGGACAGGTCCTAGTGGCTACACCTTC. The chain employs TRBV7-2 and TRBJ1-2, with 7 nucleotides matching TRBD1. Germline V gene data show CDR1 as SGHTA and CDR2 as FQGNSA. CDR3 length: 14 residues. V shed 5 bases and J 7 bases; nucleotides not matched to a gene: 10.

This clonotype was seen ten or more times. The CDR3 DNA sequence: TGCAGCGTTGATCCTAGCACAGATACGCAGTATTTT. Its protein product is CSVDPSTDTQYF. The genes are TRBV29-1 and TRBJ2-3; no definite D call. Germline V gene lookup returns CDR1 SQVTM and CDR2 ANQGSEA. V lost 3 bases to trimming and J lost 0 bases, with 4 bases between them. The CDR3 runs to 12 residues.

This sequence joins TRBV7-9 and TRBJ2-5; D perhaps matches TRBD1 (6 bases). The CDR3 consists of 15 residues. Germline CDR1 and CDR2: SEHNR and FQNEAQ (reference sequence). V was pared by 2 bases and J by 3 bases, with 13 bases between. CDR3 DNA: TGTGCCAGCAGCTTAAGGGGGACCGAAAAAGAGACCCAGTACTTC. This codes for CASSLRGTEKETQYF.

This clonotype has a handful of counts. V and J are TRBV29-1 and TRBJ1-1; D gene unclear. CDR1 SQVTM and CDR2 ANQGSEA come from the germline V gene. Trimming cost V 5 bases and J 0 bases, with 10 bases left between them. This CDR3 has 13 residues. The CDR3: CSVQGKMNTEAFF. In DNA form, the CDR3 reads TGCAGCGTTCAAGGTAAAATGAACACTGAAGCTTTCTTT.

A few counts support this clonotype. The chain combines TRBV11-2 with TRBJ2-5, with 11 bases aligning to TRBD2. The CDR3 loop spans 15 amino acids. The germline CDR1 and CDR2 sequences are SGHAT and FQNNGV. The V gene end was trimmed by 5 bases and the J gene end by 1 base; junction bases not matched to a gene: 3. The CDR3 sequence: CASSQLAGAQETQYF. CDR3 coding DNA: TGTGCCAGCAGCCAACTAGCGGGGGCCCAAGAGACCCAGTACTTC.

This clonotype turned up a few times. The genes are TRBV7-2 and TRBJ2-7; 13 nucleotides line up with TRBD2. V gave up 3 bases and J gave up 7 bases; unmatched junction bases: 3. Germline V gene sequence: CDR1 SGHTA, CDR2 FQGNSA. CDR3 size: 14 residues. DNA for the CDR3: TGTGCCAGCAGCTTCGCGGGACTAGCGGGGGAGCAGTACTTC. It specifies CASSFAGLAGEQYF. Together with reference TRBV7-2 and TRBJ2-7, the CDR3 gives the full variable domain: GAGVSQSPSNKVTEKGKDVELRCDPISGHTALYWYRQSLGQGLEFLIYFQGNSAPDKSGLPSDRFSAERTGGSVSTLTIQRTQQEDSAVYLCASSFAGLAGEQYFGPGTRLTVT.

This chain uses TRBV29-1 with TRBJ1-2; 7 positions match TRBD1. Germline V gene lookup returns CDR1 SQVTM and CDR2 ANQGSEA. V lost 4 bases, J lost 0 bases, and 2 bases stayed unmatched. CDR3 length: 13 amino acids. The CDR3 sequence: CSVVQGANYGYTF. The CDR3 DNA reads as TGCAGCGTTGTTCAGGGGGCTAACTATGGCTACACCTTC.

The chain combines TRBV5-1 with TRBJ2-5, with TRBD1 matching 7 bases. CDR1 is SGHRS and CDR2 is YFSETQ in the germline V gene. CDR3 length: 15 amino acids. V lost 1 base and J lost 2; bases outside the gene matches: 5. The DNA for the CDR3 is TGCGCCAGCAGCTTGATGGGACAGTCGCAAGAGACCCAGTACTTC. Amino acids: CASSLMGQSQETQYF.

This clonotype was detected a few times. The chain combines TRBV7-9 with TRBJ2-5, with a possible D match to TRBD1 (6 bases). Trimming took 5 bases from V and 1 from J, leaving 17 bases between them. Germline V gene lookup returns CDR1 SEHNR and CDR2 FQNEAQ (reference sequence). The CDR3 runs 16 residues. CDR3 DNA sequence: TGTGCCAGCAGCCAAACCGCAGGACAGCTCCAAGAGACCCAGTACTTC. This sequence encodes CASSQTAGQLQETQYF.

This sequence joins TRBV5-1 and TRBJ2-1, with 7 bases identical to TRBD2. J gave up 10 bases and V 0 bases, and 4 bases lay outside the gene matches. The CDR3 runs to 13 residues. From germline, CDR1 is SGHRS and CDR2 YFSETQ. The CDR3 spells CASSLAPSGEQFF. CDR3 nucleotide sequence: TGCGCCAGCAGCTTGGCCCCTAGCGGAGAGCAGTTCTTC.

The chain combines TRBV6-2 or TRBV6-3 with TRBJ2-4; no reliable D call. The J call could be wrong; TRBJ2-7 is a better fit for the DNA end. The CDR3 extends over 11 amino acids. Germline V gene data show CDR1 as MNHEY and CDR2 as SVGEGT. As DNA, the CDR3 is TGTGCCAGTAGTCATACCTACGAGCAGTACTTC. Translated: CASSHTYEQYF.

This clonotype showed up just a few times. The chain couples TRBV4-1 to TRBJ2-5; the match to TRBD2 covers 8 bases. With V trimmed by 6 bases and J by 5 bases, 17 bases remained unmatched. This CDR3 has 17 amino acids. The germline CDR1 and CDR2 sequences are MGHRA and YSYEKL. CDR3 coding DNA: TGCGCCAGCAGAGAAACCCCCAGCGGGGGAATGATGGAGACCCAGTACTTC. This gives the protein CASRETPSGGMMETQYF.

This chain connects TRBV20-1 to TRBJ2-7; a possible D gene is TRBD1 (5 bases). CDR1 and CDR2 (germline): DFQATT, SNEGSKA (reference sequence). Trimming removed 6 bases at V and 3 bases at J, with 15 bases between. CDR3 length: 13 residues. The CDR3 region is CSAPEQGLYEQYF. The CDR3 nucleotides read TGCAGTGCCCCTGAGCAGGGCCTCTACGAGCAGTACTTC.

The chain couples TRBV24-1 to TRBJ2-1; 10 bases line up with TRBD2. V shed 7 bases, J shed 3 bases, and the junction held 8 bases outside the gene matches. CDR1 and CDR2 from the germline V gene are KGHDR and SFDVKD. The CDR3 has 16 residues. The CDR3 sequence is CATRGERGGLYNEQFF. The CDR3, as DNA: TGTGCCACCAGGGGAGAGCGGGGGGGCCTCTACAATGAGCAGTTCTTC.

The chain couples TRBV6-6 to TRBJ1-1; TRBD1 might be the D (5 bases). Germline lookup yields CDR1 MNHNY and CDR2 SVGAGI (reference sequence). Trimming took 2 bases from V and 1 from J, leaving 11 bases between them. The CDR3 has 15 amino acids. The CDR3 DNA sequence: TGTGCCAGCAGTTACCCGGGGGACGGGAACACTGAAGCTTTCTTT. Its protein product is CASSYPGDGNTEAFF.

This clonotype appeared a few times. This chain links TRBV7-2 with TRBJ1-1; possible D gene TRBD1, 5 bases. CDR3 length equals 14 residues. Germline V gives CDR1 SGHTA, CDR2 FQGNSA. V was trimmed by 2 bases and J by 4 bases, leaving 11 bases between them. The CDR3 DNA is TGTGCCAGCAGCTTAATGGGGCAGGGCACTGAAGCTTTCTTT. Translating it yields CASSLMGQGTEAFF.

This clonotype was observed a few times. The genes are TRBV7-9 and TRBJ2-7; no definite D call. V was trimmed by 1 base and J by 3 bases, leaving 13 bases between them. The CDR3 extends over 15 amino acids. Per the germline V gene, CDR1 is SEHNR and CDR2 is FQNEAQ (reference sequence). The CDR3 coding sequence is TGTGCCAGCAGCTTAGACGGACCCCGAGGCTACGAGCAGTACTTC. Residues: CASSLDGPRGYEQYF.

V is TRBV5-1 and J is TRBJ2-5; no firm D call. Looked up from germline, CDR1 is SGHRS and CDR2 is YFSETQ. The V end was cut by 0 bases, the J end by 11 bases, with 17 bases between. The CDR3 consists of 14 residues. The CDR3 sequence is CASSLAQQPNRQYF. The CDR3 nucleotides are TGCGCCAGCAGCTTGGCGCAGCAGCCTAATCGGCAGTACTTC.

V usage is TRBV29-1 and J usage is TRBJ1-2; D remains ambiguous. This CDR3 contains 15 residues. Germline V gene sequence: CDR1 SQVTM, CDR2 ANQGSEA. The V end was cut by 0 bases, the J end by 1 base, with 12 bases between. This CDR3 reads CSVEETFLRNYGYTF. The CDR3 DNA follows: TGCAGCGTTGAAGAGACATTCCTTCGTAACTATGGCTACACCTTC. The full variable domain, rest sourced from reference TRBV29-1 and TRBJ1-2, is SAVISQKPSRDICQRGTSLTIQCQVDSQVTMMFWYRQQPGQSLTLIATANQGSEATYESGFVIDKFPISRPNLTFSTLTVSNMSPEDSSIYLCSVEETFLRNYGYTFGSGTRLTVV.

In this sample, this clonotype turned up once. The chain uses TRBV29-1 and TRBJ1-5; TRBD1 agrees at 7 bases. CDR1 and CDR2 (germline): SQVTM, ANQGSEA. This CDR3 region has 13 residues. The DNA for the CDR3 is TGCGGCGGGACCACAGGGGTGGATCAGCCCCAGCATTTT. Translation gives CGGTTGVDQPQHF.

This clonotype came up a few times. CDR3 in amino acids: CASSLAGGKLFF. In DNA, the CDR3 is TGTGCCAGCAGCTTAGCCGGGGGAAAACTGTTTTTT. The rearrangement uses TRBV7-8 and TRBJ1-4; possible D gene TRBD1, 5 bases. This CDR3 is built from 12 residues. Deletions cut 0 bases from V and 10 bases from J, with 6 bases between. Germline CDR1 and CDR2: SGHVS and FQNEAQ.

The CDR3 DNA reads as TGTGCCAGCAGCTTAACAGTAGCGGGGGACGGGCAAGAGACCCAGTACTTC. The encoded protein is CASSLTVAGDGQETQYF. The chain links TRBV7-3 to TRBJ2-5; 9 bases match TRBD2. This CDR3 has 17 amino acids. V shed 0 bases, J shed 2 bases, and the junction held 7 bases outside the gene matches. The germline CDR1 and CDR2 sequences are SGHTA and FQGTGA.

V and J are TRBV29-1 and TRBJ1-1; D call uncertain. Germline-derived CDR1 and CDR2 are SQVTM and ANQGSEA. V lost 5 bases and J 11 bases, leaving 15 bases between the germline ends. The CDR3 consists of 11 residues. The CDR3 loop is CSVKQADVAFF. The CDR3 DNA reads TGCAGCGTTAAGCAGGCAGACGTGGCTTTCTTT.